These 12 T cell receptor beta chains originate from one sample sequenced in a study of blood T cell repertoires in COVID-19. This table comes from immunoSEQ multiplex PCR, and its TCRdb copy is limited to in-frame clones, with some not included. Of over 250,000 clones in the sample, 90% were seen once. What was sequenced was PBMCs or T cells enriched from blood (not recorded which). The receptors come from a young woman who had recovered from COVID-19.

This clone was seen once. The genes are TRBV28 and TRBJ1-2; a weak D match, TRBD1 (6 bases). With 5 bases removed from V and 7 bases from J, the gap between germline ends came to 20 bases. CDR1 and CDR2 (germline): MDHEN, SYDVKM. The CDR3 sequence is 15 residues long. CDR3 bases: TGTGCCAGCAGTGTACTACAGGGACGTGGACTTGGCTACACCTTC. Amino acids: CASSVLQGRGLGYTF.

The chain uses TRBV4-1 and TRBJ1-3, with 8 bases fitting TRBD1. The CDR3 is made up of 16 amino acids. The junction had 5 bases not matched to a gene; V was cut back by 4 bases and J by 0 bases. CDR1 MGHRA and CDR2 YSYEKL come from the germline V gene. As DNA, the CDR3 is TGCGCCAGCAGCCCGACAGGGGCCAGCTCTGGAAACACCATATATTTT. Amino acid sequence: CASSPTGASSGNTIYF.

V usage is TRBV7-2 and J usage is TRBJ2-1; 11 nucleotides line up with TRBD2. Germline-derived CDR1 and CDR2 are SGHTA and FQGNSA. V gave up 7 bases and J gave up 8 bases; unmatched junction bases: 10. This CDR3 region has 15 residues. For the CDR3, the DNA is TGTGCCAGCAATTTACGTACTAGCGGGAGCCATGAGCAGTTCTTC. It specifies CASNLRTSGSHEQFF.

The chain carries TRBV5-1 and TRBJ2-2, with 9 bases identical to TRBD1. The CDR3 spans 16 residues. The germline V gene has CDR1 SGHRS and CDR2 YFSETQ. V was pared by 4 bases and J by 1 base, with 5 bases of the junction left unmatched. CDR3 region: CASSPSGQGNTGELFF. CDR3 nucleotides: TGCGCCAGCAGCCCGTCGGGACAGGGGAACACCGGGGAGCTGTTTTTT.

The count of this clone is one. The chain couples TRBV4-3 to TRBJ2-1; perhaps TRBD1 as D (5 bases). The CDR3 length is 17 residues. The germline gives CDR1 LGHNA, CDR2 YSLEER. Trimming stripped 1 base from V and 5 bases from J, with 18 bases between. CDR3 loop: CASSQGYRLTDNNEQFF. For the CDR3, the DNA is TGCGCCAGCAGCCAAGGTTATCGGTTGACAGATAACAATGAGCAGTTCTTC.

The chain employs TRBV3-1 (or the pseudogene TRBV3-2) and TRBJ2-5; 7 positions agree with TRBD1. With 4 bases clipped from V and 1 base from J, the junction kept 9 bases outside the gene matches. In germline, CDR1 is LGHDT, CDR2 YNNKEL (reference sequence). The CDR3 is made up of 16 amino acids. In nucleotides, the CDR3 is TGTGCCAGCAGCCGAGGGACAGTACAGGCCCAAGAGACCCAGTACTTC. Residues: CASSRGTVQAQETQYF.

V and J are TRBV28 and TRBJ2-7; TRBD1 aligns across 12 bases. This CDR3 comprises 16 residues. Germline V lookup: CDR1 MDHEN, CDR2 SYDVKM. After removal of 4 bases from V and 5 bases from J, the junction contained 9 bases not matched to a gene. CDR3 residues: CASSYPGQGALNEQYF. As DNA, the CDR3 is TGTGCCAGCAGTTATCCGGGACAGGGGGCTTTAAACGAGCAGTACTTC.

This chain links TRBV28 with TRBJ1-4, with D possibly TRBD1 on 5 matching bases. CDR3 size: 14 residues. V was clipped by 4 bases and J by 8 bases, with 14 bases between them. Germline V CDR1 and CDR2: MDHEN, SYDVKM. CDR3 sequence reads: CASSSRQGGEKLFF. Written as DNA, the CDR3 is TGTGCCAGCAGTTCTCGGCAGGGTGGAGAAAAACTGTTTTTT.

This sequence joins TRBV7-2 and TRBJ1-1; 7 bases agree with TRBD1. Germline V gene data show CDR1 as SGHTA and CDR2 as FQGNSA. This CDR3 is built from 14 residues. V lost 4 bases, J lost 2 bases, and 4 bases stayed unmatched. The CDR3 reads CASSSGQRNTEAFF. For the CDR3, the DNA is TGTGCCAGCAGCTCGGGACAGAGAAACACTGAAGCTTTCTTT. The whole variable domain, filled in from reference TRBV7-2 and TRBJ1-1, reads GAGVSQSPSNKVTEKGKDVELRCDPISGHTALYWYRQSLGQGLEFLIYFQGNSAPDKSGLPSDRFSAERTGGSVSTLTIQRTQQEDSAVYLCASSSGQRNTEAFFGQGTRLTVV.

The chain couples TRBV28 to TRBJ2-1, with 8 positions matching TRBD2. Germline V CDR1 and CDR2: MDHEN, SYDVKM. The V and J ends lost 4 bases and 4 bases, in that order; junction bases with no gene match: 9. The CDR3 runs to 16 residues. CDR3 sequence reads: CASSSPIAGPYNEQFF. CDR3 nucleotides: TGTGCCAGCAGTTCCCCGATAGCGGGACCGTACAATGAGCAGTTCTTC. Full variable domain (remainder filled in from reference TRBV28 and TRBJ2-1): DVKVTQSSRYLVKRTGEKVFLECVQDMDHENMFWYRQDPGLGLRLIYFSYDVKMKEKGDIPEGYSVSREKKERFSLILESASTNQTSMYLCASSSPIAGPYNEQFFGPGTRLTVL.

The gene calls are TRBV5-1 and TRBJ1-6; 7 bases match TRBD1. V shed 4 bases and J 0 bases; nucleotides not matched to a gene: 10. The CDR3 is 18 amino acids. Germline CDR1 SGHRS, CDR2 YFSETQ. CDR3 in amino acids: CASSPGTAARSYNSPLHF. The DNA of the CDR3 is TGCGCCAGCAGCCCCGGGACAGCCGCTCGCTCCTATAATTCACCCCTCCACTTT. Full variable domain (remainder filled in from reference TRBV5-1 and TRBJ1-6): KAGVTQTPRYLIKTRGQQVTLSCSPISGHRSVSWYQQTPGQGLQFLFEYFSETQRNKGNFPGRFSGRQFSNSRSEMNVSTLELGDSALYLCASSPGTAARSYNSPLHFGNGTRLTVT.

This clone appeared a single time. The chain links TRBV27 to TRBJ2-5; tentative D call: TRBD1 (5 bases). CDR3 length: 15 residues. Per germline, CDR1 MNHEY and CDR2 SMNVEV (reference sequence). Trimming cost V 2 bases and J 2 bases, with 12 bases left between them. The chain's CDR3 is CASSLGAGWQETQYF. Written as DNA, the CDR3 is TGTGCCAGCAGTTTAGGGGCAGGGTGGCAAGAGACCCAGTACTTC.